This TCR beta chain was sequenced for a study of blood T cell repertoires in COVID-19. The repertoire was sequenced with immunoSEQ multiplex PCR; TCRdb's copy has only in-frame clones and lacks some. The sample consists of roughly 100,000 clones, 84% of them appearing once. The TCR was taken from a human donor in a cohort sampled during active COVID-19. Sequencing was performed on peripheral blood.

CDR3 region: CATSDSRQGAIPNTGELFF. CDR3 nucleotides: TGTGCCACCAGTGATTCTCGACAGGGGGCCATCCCAAACACCGGGGAGCTGTTTTTT. J is TRBJ2-2 and V is TRBV24-1, with TRBD1 matching 10 bases. The junction had 10 bases not matched to a gene; V was cut back by 2 bases and J by 2 bases. The CDR3 is 19 amino acids. The germline CDR1 and CDR2 sequences are KGHDR and SFDVKD.